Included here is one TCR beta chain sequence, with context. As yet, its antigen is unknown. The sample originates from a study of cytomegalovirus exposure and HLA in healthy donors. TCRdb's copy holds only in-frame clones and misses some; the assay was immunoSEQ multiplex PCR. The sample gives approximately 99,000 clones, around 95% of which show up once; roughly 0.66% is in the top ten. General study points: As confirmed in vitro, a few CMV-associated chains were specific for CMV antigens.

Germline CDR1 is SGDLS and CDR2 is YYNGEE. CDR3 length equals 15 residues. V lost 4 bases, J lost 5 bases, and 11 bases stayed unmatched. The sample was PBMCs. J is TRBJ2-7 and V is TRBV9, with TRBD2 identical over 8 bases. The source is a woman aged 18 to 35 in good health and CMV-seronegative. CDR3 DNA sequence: TGTGCCAGCAGCTCCGGGGGGGCTTCGACCCACGAGCAGTACTTC. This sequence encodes CASSSGGASTHEQYF.